The clone carrying this TCR beta chain was counted a few times. The antigen remains undetermined. This entry belongs to a study of T cell repertoires in cytomegalovirus infection. The overall study: Signatures in public TCR beta sequences pointed to both CMV infection and matching HLA type.

TCRdb fed the reads into MiXCR, producing one record per CDR3 protein. The data hold a few hundred thousand distinct CDR3 sequences, with 22% observed a single time. V lost 0 bases, J lost 4 bases, and 3 bases stayed unmatched. The CDR3 totals 15 residues. The germline V gene has CDR1 LGHNA and CDR2 YSLEER. The clonotype originates from a human donor in good health (CMV status not recorded). Some clones in this sample may be carry-over from other donors' samples. The chain links TRBV4-3 to TRBJ2-1, with 7 bases lining up with TRBD2. The source was cultured PBMCs, collected from culture after CMV antigen stimulation. The CDR3 bases are TGCGCCAGCAGCCAAGACGCAGCGGGGTACAATGAGCAGTTCTTC. It yields the protein CASSQDAAGYNEQFF.